The source of this TCR beta chain is a study of blood T cell repertoires in COVID-19. Across the whole study: Specimens from acute and convalescent COVID-19 originated in the United States, Italy and Spain.

Authors' data handling: How many nucleated cells were present was estimated from reference gene primer amplification. The table came from immunoSEQ multiplex PCR; TCRdb's copy has only in-frame clones and leaves some out. From that table come the V and J calls and clone size; the DNA was used to work out D and trimming. The sample lists roughly 150,000 clones, around 88% occurring once. The table lists this clone with a count of one. The CDR3 loop spans 12 amino acids. CDR1 is SGHVS, CDR2 FNYEAQ, per germline. J was trimmed by 4 bases and V by 5 bases; bases with no gene match: 2. This chain uses TRBV7-6 with TRBJ2-7, with 7 bases matching TRBD1. The clonotype originates from a woman in her 70s who had recovered from COVID-19. Sequencing input: peripheral blood. The CDR3 DNA sequence: TGTGCCAGCAGCCCGACAGGGTACGAGCAGTACTTC. Translation: CASSPTGYEQYF.